The sequence of this T cell receptor beta chain was determined in a study of T cell repertoires in cytomegalovirus infection. Using its own MiXCR run on the reads, TCRdb lists one record per CDR3 protein. The table has about 190,000 distinct CDR3 sequences, about 28% seen once; the top ten hold about 31%. V lost 5 bases and J lost 8, with 19 bases in between. Germline V gene lookup returns CDR1 LNHDA and CDR2 SQIVND (reference sequence). This CDR3 contains 15 residues. The TCR comes from a human donor in good health (CMV status not recorded). Some clones in this sample may be carry-over from other donors' samples. Sequences were obtained from PBMCs. This chain joins TRBV19 and TRBJ2-4; D may be TRBD1 (6 bases). The CDR3 loop is CASSPTRTVGDIQYF. CDR3 nucleotide sequence: TGTGCCAGTAGTCCGACCCGGACAGTAGGGGACATTCAGTACTTC.